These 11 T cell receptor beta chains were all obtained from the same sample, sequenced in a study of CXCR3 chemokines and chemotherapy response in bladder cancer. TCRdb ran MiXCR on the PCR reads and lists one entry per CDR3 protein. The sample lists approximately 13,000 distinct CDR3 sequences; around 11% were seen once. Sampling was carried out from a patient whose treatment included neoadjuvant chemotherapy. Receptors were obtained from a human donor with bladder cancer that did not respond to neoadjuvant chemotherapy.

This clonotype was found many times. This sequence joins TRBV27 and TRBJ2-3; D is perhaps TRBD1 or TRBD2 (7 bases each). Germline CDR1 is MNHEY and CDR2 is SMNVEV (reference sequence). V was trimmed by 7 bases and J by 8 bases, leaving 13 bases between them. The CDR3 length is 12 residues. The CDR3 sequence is CASTRGGGTQYF. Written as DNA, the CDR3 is TGTGCCAGCACCAGGGGGGGTGGTACGCAGTATTTT.

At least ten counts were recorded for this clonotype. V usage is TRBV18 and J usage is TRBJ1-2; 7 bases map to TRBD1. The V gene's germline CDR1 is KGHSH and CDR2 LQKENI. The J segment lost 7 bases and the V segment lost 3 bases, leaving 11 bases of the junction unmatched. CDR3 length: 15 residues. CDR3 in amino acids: CASSPGQAGFGGYTF. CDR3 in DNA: TGTGCCAGCTCACCCGGACAGGCAGGTTTTGGTGGCTACACCTTC.

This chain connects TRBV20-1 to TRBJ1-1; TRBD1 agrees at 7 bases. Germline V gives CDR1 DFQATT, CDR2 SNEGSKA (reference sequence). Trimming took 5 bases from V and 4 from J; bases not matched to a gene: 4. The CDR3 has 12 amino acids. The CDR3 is CSAAQGGTEAFF. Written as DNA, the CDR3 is TGCAGTGCTGCCCAGGGGGGCACTGAAGCTTTCTTT.

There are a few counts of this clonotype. The CDR3 region has the DNA TGTGCCAGCAGTTTTAATAGCGGGAGGGTTTACAATGAGCAGTTCTTC. Its protein is CASSFNSGRVYNEQFF. The chain is built from TRBV12-3 or TRBV12-4 and TRBJ2-1, with TRBD2 identical over 11 bases. Trimming cost V 3 bases and J 4 bases; bases outside gene matches: 5. The CDR3 spans 16 residues.

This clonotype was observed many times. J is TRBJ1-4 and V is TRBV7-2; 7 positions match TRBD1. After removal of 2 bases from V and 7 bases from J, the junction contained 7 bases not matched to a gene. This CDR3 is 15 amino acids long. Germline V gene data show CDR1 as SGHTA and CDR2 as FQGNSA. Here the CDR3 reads CASSLMGTEREKLFF. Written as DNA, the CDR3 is TGTGCCAGCAGCTTAATGGGGACAGAACGTGAAAAACTGTTTTTT.

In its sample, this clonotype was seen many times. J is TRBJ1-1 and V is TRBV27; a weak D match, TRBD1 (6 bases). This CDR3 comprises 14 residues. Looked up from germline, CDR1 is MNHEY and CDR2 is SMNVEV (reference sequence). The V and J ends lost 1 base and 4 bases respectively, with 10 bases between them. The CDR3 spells CASSLWGASTEAFF. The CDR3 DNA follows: TGTGCCAGCAGTTTATGGGGGGCAAGCACTGAAGCTTTCTTT.

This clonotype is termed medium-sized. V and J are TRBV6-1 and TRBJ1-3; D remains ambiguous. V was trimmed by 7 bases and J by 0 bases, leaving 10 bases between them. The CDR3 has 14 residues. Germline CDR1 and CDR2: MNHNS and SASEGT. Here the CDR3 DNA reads TGTGCCAGCAATTGGGCTACCTCTGGAAACACCATATATTTT. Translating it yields CASNWATSGNTIYF.

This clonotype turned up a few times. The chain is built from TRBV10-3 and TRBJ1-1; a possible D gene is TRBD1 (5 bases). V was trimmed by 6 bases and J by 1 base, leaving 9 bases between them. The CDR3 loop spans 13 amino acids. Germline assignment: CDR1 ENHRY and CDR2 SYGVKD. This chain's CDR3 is CAIRWGGNTEAFF. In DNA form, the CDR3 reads TGTGCCATCAGATGGGGGGGGAACACTGAAGCTTTCTTT.

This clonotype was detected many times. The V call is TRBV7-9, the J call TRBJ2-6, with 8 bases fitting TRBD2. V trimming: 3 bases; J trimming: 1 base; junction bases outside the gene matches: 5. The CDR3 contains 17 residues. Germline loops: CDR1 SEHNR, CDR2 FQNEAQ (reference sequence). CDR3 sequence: CASSFEVAGSGANVLTF. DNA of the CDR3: TGTGCCAGCAGCTTTGAGGTAGCGGGATCTGGGGCCAACGTCCTGACTTTC.

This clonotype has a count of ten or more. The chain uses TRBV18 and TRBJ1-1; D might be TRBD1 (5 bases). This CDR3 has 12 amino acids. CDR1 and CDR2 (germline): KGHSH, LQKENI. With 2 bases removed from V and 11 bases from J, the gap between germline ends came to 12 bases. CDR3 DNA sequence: TGTGCCAGCTCACCAGGGGCGGTCCCGGCTTTCTTT. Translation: CASSPGAVPAFF.

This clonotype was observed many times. The CDR3 loop is CASTPDSLQETQYF. Written as DNA, the CDR3 is TGTGCCTCTACCCCGGACAGCCTGCAAGAGACCCAGTACTTC. This rearrangement joins TRBV10-3 to TRBJ2-5; the D gene is possibly TRBD1 (6 bases). Germline assignment: CDR1 ENHRY and CDR2 SYGVKD. Trimming pared 11 bases from V and 2 bases from J, leaving 18 bases between. CDR3 length: 14 amino acids.